Shown below are 5 T cell receptor beta chains from a single sample sequenced in a study of cytomegalovirus exposure and HLA in healthy donors. The PCR used 60 Vbeta and 13 Jbeta primers. Measured with immunoSEQ multiplex PCR; TCRdb has only the in-frame clones, and not every one. The sample lists around 60,000 clones, over 70% seen once, with 45% to 60% in the top ten. Sequenced material: PBMCs. The receptors were gathered from a man between 45 and 60 years old in good health and CMV-seropositive.

Comment on this clone: The junction departs from germline at one end; a sequencing error may be responsible. In nucleotides, the CDR3 is TGTGCCCGCAGTTCGGGCAGGGCCTACAATGAGCAGTTCTTC. Its protein product is CARSSGRAYNEQFF. The chain recombines TRBV2 with TRBJ2-1; D is perhaps TRBD1 (5 bases). The germline CDR1 and CDR2 sequences are SNHLY and FYNNEI. CDR3 length equals 14 residues.

The genes are TRBV4-2 and TRBJ2-7; 12 bases map to TRBD2. After removal of 4 bases from V and 5 bases from J, the junction contained 3 bases not matched to a gene. Germline CDR1 LGHNA, CDR2 YNFKEQ. CDR3 length: 14 amino acids. CDR3 nucleotides: TGTGCCAGCAGCCGAAGACTAGCGGGGGACGAGCAGTACTTC. This sequence encodes CASSRRLAGDEQYF.

The V gene is TRBV11-2, the J gene TRBJ2-7; TRBD2 is a possible D gene (6 bases). The germline V gene has CDR1 SGHAT and CDR2 FQNNGV. Trimming pared 5 bases from V and 2 bases from J, leaving 16 bases between. CDR3 length: 15 amino acids. The CDR3 sequence: CASSALRDSPYEQYF. The CDR3 region has the DNA TGTGCCAGCAGCGCGCTCCGGGACTCTCCCTACGAGCAGTACTTC.

The chain is built from TRBV30 and TRBJ2-7, with 7 positions matching TRBD1. J was trimmed by 6 bases and V by 4 bases; bases with no gene match: 15. From germline, CDR1 is GTSNPN and CDR2 SVGIG (reference sequence). The CDR3 sequence is 15 residues long. DNA for the CDR3: TGTGCCTGGACTCCGTCTGACAGGGCGGTCCGCGAGCAGTACTTC. This codes for CAWTPSDRAVREQYF.

This clone occurred a few times. The chain employs TRBV7-2 and TRBJ2-1; 10 bases agree with TRBD2. This CDR3 is built from 15 residues. V was clipped by 4 bases and J by 10 bases; unmatched bases: 10. Germline CDR1 is SGHTA and CDR2 is FQGNSA. The CDR3 loop reads CASSWAHASGREQFF. The CDR3 region has the DNA TGTGCCAGCAGCTGGGCACATGCTAGCGGGAGAGAGCAGTTCTTC. Using reference TRBV7-2 and TRBJ2-1 for the parts outside the CDR3, the full variable domain is GAGVSQSPSNKVTEKGKDVELRCDPISGHTALYWYRQSLGQGLEFLIYFQGNSAPDKSGLPSDRFSAERTGGSVSTLTIQRTQQEDSAVYLCASSWAHASGREQFFGPGTRLTVL.